This T cell receptor (beta chain) was obtained from a study of OX40 agonist ivuxolimab in advanced cancers. Overall study: The eligibility criteria allowed prior anti-PD-1, anti-PD-L1 or anti-CTLA-4 therapy, and about 40% had some.

CDR1 MNHNS and CDR2 SASEGT come from the germline V gene. After removal of 2 bases from V and 6 bases from J, the junction contained 7 bases not matched to a gene. The CDR3 is 14 amino acids. The protocol was immunoSEQ multiplex PCR, while the TCRdb copy is restricted to in-frame clones and leaves out a portion. Here the sample spans roughly 82,000 clones, roughly 85% being singletons. Details on this clone: Its antigen remains unidentified.

Notes on the study in general: With doses of 0.1 to 3.0 mg/kg, CD4+ and CD8+ blood T cells had undergone clonal expansion by week 6.

This TCR came from an adult with an advanced solid tumor such as melanoma, head and neck, liver or kidney cancer. The source was CD4+ or CD8+ T cells sorted from blood, collected in a trial of the OX40 agonist ivuxolimab. The chain uses TRBV6-1 and TRBJ2-7, with TRBD2 matching 7 bases. CDR3 sequence reads: CASSELTGGSEQYF. The CDR3 DNA reads as TGTGCCAGCAGTGAACTTACCGGGGGGTCCGAGCAGTACTTC.